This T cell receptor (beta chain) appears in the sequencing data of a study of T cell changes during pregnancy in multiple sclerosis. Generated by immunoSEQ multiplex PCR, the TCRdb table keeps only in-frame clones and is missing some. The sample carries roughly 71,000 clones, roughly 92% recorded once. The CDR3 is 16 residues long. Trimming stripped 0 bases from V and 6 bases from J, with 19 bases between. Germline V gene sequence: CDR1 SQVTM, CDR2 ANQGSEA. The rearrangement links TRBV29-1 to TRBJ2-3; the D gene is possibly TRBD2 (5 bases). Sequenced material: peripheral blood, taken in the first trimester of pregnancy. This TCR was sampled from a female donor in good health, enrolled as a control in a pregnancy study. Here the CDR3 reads CSVEDQDGGPRDTQYF. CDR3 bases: TGCAGCGTTGAAGATCAGGACGGAGGACCGAGGGATACGCAGTATTTT.